What follows are 24 T cell receptor beta chains derived from one specimen sequenced in a study of blood T cell repertoires in COVID-19. Sequencing was performed with immunoSEQ multiplex PCR; in TCRdb, only in-frame clones are kept and a portion is missing. Of around 180,000 clones in the sample, about 84% were seen once. The material sequenced was PBMCs or T cells enriched from blood (not recorded which). The receptor source for this set is a woman aged 30 to 39 who had recovered from COVID-19.

The V call is TRBV4-2, the J call TRBJ1-1; D not resolved. The germline V gene encodes CDR1 LGHNA and CDR2 YNFKEQ. V lost 4 bases to trimming and J lost 1 base, with 19 bases between them. The CDR3 is 17 amino acids. The CDR3 region is CASSPPPAFEGNTEAFF. DNA of the CDR3: TGTGCCAGCAGCCCTCCCCCGGCGTTCGAGGGGAACACTGAAGCTTTCTTT.

The genes are TRBV5-1 and TRBJ2-3; tentative D call: TRBD2 (6 bases). V was trimmed by 3 bases and J by 8 bases, leaving 13 bases between them. The CDR3 length is 13 residues. Germline V gene sequence: CDR1 SGHRS, CDR2 YFSETQ. The CDR3 DNA is TGCGCCAGCAGCTATAACGGGGAGGTTACGCAGTATTTT. It codes for CASSYNGEVTQYF.

As DNA, the CDR3 is TGTGCCAGACCGGCAGGGGAAATCTCCTACGAGCAGTACTTC. Translated, it gives CARPAGEISYEQYF. The V and J genes are TRBV19 and TRBJ2-7; a possible D gene is TRBD1 (6 bases). The CDR3 covers 14 residues. Germline CDR1 reads LNHDA; CDR2 reads SQIVND (reference sequence). Trimming removed 9 bases at V and 0 bases at J, with 15 bases between.

V is TRBV5-1 and J is TRBJ2-7; D is perhaps TRBD1 (6 bases). The CDR3 totals 13 residues. Trimming stripped 4 bases from V and 2 bases from J, with 10 bases between. Germline assignment: CDR1 SGHRS and CDR2 YFSETQ. CDR3 coding DNA: TGCGCCAGCAGCACCCGGACAGCCTACGAGCAGTACTTC. It is translated as CASSTRTAYEQYF.

CDR3 residues: CASSEVHLLYEQYF. DNA for the CDR3: TGTGCCAGCAGTGAAGTTCATCTACTATACGAGCAGTACTTC. V is TRBV6-1 and J is TRBJ2-7, with unresolved D. The germline gives CDR1 MNHNS, CDR2 SASEGT. V gave up 1 base and J gave up 4 bases, with 11 bases separating them. The CDR3 spans 14 residues.

This sequence joins TRBV7-9 and TRBJ2-1, with 12 bases lining up with TRBD2. V was clipped by 5 bases and J by 0 bases; unmatched bases: 5. Germline CDR1 reads SEHNR; CDR2 reads FQNEAQ (reference sequence). There are 17 residues in the CDR3. The CDR3 DNA is TGTGCCAGCAGCCCTAGACTAGCGGGGGACTCCTACAATGAGCAGTTCTTC. Amino acids: CASSPRLAGDSYNEQFF.

This chain links TRBV21-1 with TRBJ2-5; TRBD1 was called by the table and not checked on the DNA. TRBV21-1 is a pseudogene segment. The CDR3 is 14 residues long. Here the CDR3 reads CARRTGTYEETQYF. CDR3 sequence (DNA): TGTGCCAGGAGGACAGGGACGTACGAGGAGACCCAGTACTTC.

This clone showed up just a few times. The chain links TRBV27 to TRBJ1-1; no definite D call. Trimming took off 0 bases at V and 4 bases at J, with 18 bases between the two ends. The length of the CDR3 is 17 residues. Germline V gene data show CDR1 as MNHEY and CDR2 as SMNVEV (reference sequence). The CDR3 DNA reads as TGTGCCAGCAGTTTATCAGACCTCACATACCGGGGCACTGAAGCTTTCTTT. Amino acid sequence: CASSLSDLTYRGTEAFF.

The chain employs TRBV27 and TRBJ2-7, with D unclear. The V gene's germline CDR1 is MNHEY and CDR2 SMNVEV (reference sequence). V was cut by 3 bases and J by 5 bases, with 14 bases left in between. The CDR3 totals 14 residues. CDR3 loop: CASSFGLHGNEQYF. The CDR3 coding sequence is TGTGCCAGCAGTTTTGGGCTCCACGGCAACGAGCAGTACTTC.

The chain is built from TRBV4-2 and TRBJ2-2; 8 positions match TRBD2. The ends lost 0 bases at V and 8 bases at J; junction bases unmatched: 5. This CDR3 has 15 residues. Germline CDR1 LGHNA, CDR2 YNFKEQ. CDR3 DNA sequence: TGTGCCAGCAGCCAAGATGTAACGGGAGGGGGGGAGCTGTTTTTT. This encodes CASSQDVTGGGELFF.

The chain is built from TRBV14 and TRBJ2-5, with TRBD1 identical over 7 bases. The V gene's germline CDR1 is SGHDN and CDR2 FVKESK. The CDR3 contains 16 residues. V was pared by 4 bases and J by 4 bases, with 12 bases of the junction left unmatched. Here the CDR3 reads CASSPRDSYFPETQYF. CDR3 DNA: TGTGCCAGCAGCCCCCGGGACAGCTATTTTCCAGAGACCCAGTACTTC.

This chain links TRBV27 with TRBJ1-5, with D tentatively TRBD1 (5 bases). Trimming left V 5 bases short and J 0 bases short, with 17 bases between. The CDR3 runs 17 residues. From germline, CDR1 is MNHEY and CDR2 SMNVEV (reference sequence). For the CDR3, the DNA is TGTGCCAGCAGTCCCCGGACAACGCTCTATAGCAATCAGCCCCAGCATTTT. This gives the protein CASSPRTTLYSNQPQHF.

The chain recombines TRBV14 with TRBJ2-7; 9 bases align to TRBD1. Germline trimming cut 4 bases from V and 6 bases from J; bases unmatched to any gene: 16. Germline V gene data show CDR1 as SGHDN and CDR2 as FVKESK. There are 17 residues in the CDR3. The CDR3 DNA is TGTGCCAGCAGCCCAACGCGGACAGGGGAAATCTTTTGCGAGCAGTACTTC. Translated, it gives CASSPTRTGEIFCEQYF.

The rearrangement links TRBV10-3 to TRBJ2-1; 11 nucleotides line up with TRBD2. The CDR3 runs 12 residues. Germline V gives CDR1 ENHRY, CDR2 SYGVKD. V was pared by 8 bases and J by 6 bases, with 0 bases of the junction left unmatched. The CDR3 sequence is CAIGLAGNEQFF. CDR3 coding DNA: TGTGCCATCGGACTAGCGGGCAATGAGCAGTTCTTC.

This clone was recorded a few times. The chain is built from TRBV14 and TRBJ1-5; tentatively, D is TRBD1 (6 bases). Germline CDR1 SGHDN, CDR2 FVKESK. The CDR3 is 16 residues long. V lost 2 bases, J lost 4 bases, and 15 bases lay in between. CDR3 nucleotides: TGTGCCAGCAGCCAAAAAACCGGGACATCTAATCAGCCCCAGCATTTT. Its protein is CASSQKTGTSNQPQHF.

The V and J genes are TRBV2 and TRBJ1-5, with TRBD1 identical over 7 bases. This CDR3 spans 16 amino acids. The V gene's germline CDR1 is SNHLY and CDR2 FYNNEI. V lost 4 bases and J lost 4; bases outside the gene matches: 10. The DNA for the CDR3 is TGTGCCAGCAGTGCGATAGGGACAGCCGTGAATCAGCCCCAGCATTTT. It encodes CASSAIGTAVNQPQHF.

This clone appeared once. J is TRBJ2-7 and V is TRBV6-5; possibly TRBD2 for D (5 bases). Deletions cut 6 bases from V and 3 bases from J, with 15 bases between. The CDR3 is 14 residues long. Looked up from germline, CDR1 is MNHEY and CDR2 is SVGAGI. The CDR3 nucleotides are TGTGCCAGCAGCGACAACGACGGGGACTACGAGCAGTACTTC. Residues: CASSDNDGDYEQYF.

This chain joins TRBV5-6 and TRBJ2-5; TRBD2 aligns across 10 bases. The CDR3 is 16 amino acids. Germline V lookup: CDR1 SGHDT, CDR2 YYEEEE. The V and J ends lost 2 bases and 5 bases, in that order; junction bases with no gene match: 9. The CDR3 coding sequence is TGTGCCAGCAGCTTAGGTCTAGCGGGAGACCTGGAGACCCAGTACTTC. It translates to CASSLGLAGDLETQYF.

This clone was counted only a few times. This chain links TRBV5-4 with TRBJ2-7; a weak D match, TRBD2 (6 bases). V lost 4 bases and J 6 bases, leaving 17 bases between the germline ends. CDR3 size: 14 residues. CDR1 SGHNT and CDR2 YYREEE come from the germline V gene (reference sequence). The CDR3 protein is CASSPEGLGGEQYF. Written as DNA, the CDR3 is TGTGCCAGCAGCCCCGAAGGTTTGGGGGGCGAGCAGTACTTC.

The table lists this clone with a count of one. V is TRBV21-1 and J is TRBJ1-2; no DNA check was done on the table's D call, TRBD1. TRBV21-1 constitutes a pseudogene. The CDR3 runs to 16 residues. The CDR3 reads CASSKEEMSRVIGYTF. DNA for the CDR3: TGTGCCAGCAGCAAAGAGGAGATGTCCAGGGTGATTGGCTACACCTTC.

Only a few counts were recorded for this clone. This chain joins TRBV7-8 and TRBJ2-1, with 7 bases aligning to TRBD2. Germline V gene data show CDR1 as SGHVS and CDR2 as FQNEAQ. The CDR3 runs to 15 residues. V lost 4 bases and J lost 4; bases outside the gene matches: 7. This CDR3 reads CASSSGTTVYNEQFF. The DNA for the CDR3 is TGTGCCAGCAGCTCCGGGACTACCGTTTACAATGAGCAGTTCTTC.

The chain employs TRBV7-2 and TRBJ2-4; D might be TRBD2 (5 bases). This CDR3 contains 11 residues. Germline values: CDR1 SGHTA, CDR2 FQGNSA. Trimming pared 5 bases from V and 9 bases from J, leaving 8 bases between. Here the CDR3 DNA reads TGTGCCAGCAGCCCGAGCGGCATTCAGTACTTC. This encodes CASSPSGIQYF. The full variable domain, with the rest looked up from reference TRBV7-2 and TRBJ2-4, is GAGVSQSPSNKVTEKGKDVELRCDPISGHTALYWYRQSLGQGLEFLIYFQGNSAPDKSGLPSDRFSAERTGGSVSTLTIQRTQQEDSAVYLCASSPSGIQYFGAGTRLSVL.

The chain couples TRBV19 to TRBJ1-1, with D perhaps TRBD1 (5 bases). CDR1 and CDR2 from the germline V gene are LNHDA and SQIVND (reference sequence). The CDR3 contains 15 residues. Trimming pared 5 bases from V and 2 bases from J, leaving 15 bases between. CDR3 sequence (DNA): TGTGCCAGTAGTCCCTTCCCTACAGGTAACACTGAAGCTTTCTTT. It codes for CASSPFPTGNTEAFF.

The V and J genes are TRBV27 and TRBJ1-2; TRBD1 is a possible D gene (6 bases). Germline CDR1 is MNHEY and CDR2 is SMNVEV (reference sequence). CDR3 length: 13 residues. The V end lost 3 bases, the J end lost 2 bases, and 7 bases lay between the germline ends. The CDR3 nucleotides read TGTGCCAGCAGTTTTCAGGGGAACTATGGCTACACCTTC. The encoded protein is CASSFQGNYGYTF.